This entry lists 4 T cell receptor beta chains sequenced from one sample in a study of regulatory T cells in long-lasting Graves disease. Library construction for TCR beta used iRepertoire HTBI primers and Arm-PCR of CDR3 regions. TCRdb itself ran the multiplex PCR reads through MiXCR, one entry per CDR3 protein. Of a few hundred thousand distinct CDR3 sequences in the sample, around a quarter were seen once. The time point was: persistent/refractory GD, antithyroid drugs over 5 years with positive TRAb. PBMC-derived RNA was used for the TCR library. Specimen: peripheral blood mononuclear cells (PBMCs), collected when the disease was refractory, from a patient treated with antithyroid drugs. These TCRs come from a female donor with Graves disease.

This clonotype occurred many times. The J gene is TRBJ2-7, the V gene TRBV30; 7 nucleotides match TRBD2. Trimming removed 4 bases from V and 3 bases from J; junction bases left unmatched: 6. The CDR3 has 13 amino acids. Germline V lookup: CDR1 GTSNPN, CDR2 SVGIG (reference sequence). The CDR3 reads CAWNSGGDYEQYF. CDR3 DNA: TGTGCCTGGAACTCTGGGGGGGACTACGAGCAGTACTTC.

This clonotype was seen a few times. The rearrangement joins TRBV13 to TRBJ2-1; no clear D gene. The CDR3 runs to 13 residues. Trimming left V 5 bases short and J 7 bases short, with 12 bases between. Germline lookup yields CDR1 PRHDT and CDR2 FYEKMQ (reference sequence). The CDR3 loop reads CASSQDASNEQFF. The CDR3, as DNA: TGTGCCAGCAGCCAAGACGCGTCGAATGAGCAGTTCTTC.

This clonotype was counted only a few times. The chain uses TRBV20-1 and TRBJ2-7; TRBD1 agrees at 7 bases. The CDR3 spans 13 residues. Germline V gene lookup returns CDR1 DFQATT and CDR2 SNEGSKA (reference sequence). The V gene end was trimmed by 3 bases and the J gene end by 4 bases; junction bases not matched to a gene: 6. The CDR3 sequence: CSASWGRGYEQYF. CDR3 nucleotide sequence: TGCAGTGCTAGTTGGGGCAGGGGGTACGAGCAGTACTTC.

This clonotype has more than one count but fewer than ten. The gene calls are TRBV24-1 and TRBJ1-5; TRBD1 is a possible D gene (6 bases). The germline V and J ends were trimmed by 10 bases and 4 bases, with 28 bases remaining between them. The CDR3 extends over 18 amino acids. CDR1 and CDR2 (germline): KGHDR, SFDVKD. The CDR3 DNA is TGTGCCACGCAAACAACCGGGGGCGGGGAAGGTGGGAATCAGCCCCAGCATTTT. Translated, it gives CATQTTGGGEGGNQPQHF.